This T cell receptor beta chain was observed in a study of blood T cell repertoires in COVID-19. Study-wide background: Samples of COVID-19 (acute and convalescent) were obtained from the United States, Italy and Spain.

The CDR3 totals 16 residues. Trimming pared 3 bases from V and 0 bases from J, leaving 12 bases between. From germline, CDR1 is MDHEN and CDR2 SYDVKM. Here immunoSEQ multiplex PCR was the method, and the copy in TCRdb shows in-frame clones only, minus some. The sample lists about 160,000 clones; approximately 87% were seen once. This receptor was identified in a woman in her 70s with COVID-19, enrolled during active disease. This chain joins TRBV28 and TRBJ1-5, with D possibly being TRBD1 (6 bases). Sequences were obtained from peripheral blood. Written as DNA, the CDR3 is TGTGCCAGCAGTTTTCGGACAGCATATAGCAATCAGCCCCAGCATTTT. Its protein is CASSFRTAYSNQPQHF.